This TCR beta chain was sequenced during a study of T cell changes during pregnancy in multiple sclerosis. V was trimmed by 3 bases and J by 9 bases, leaving 13 bases between them. Germline V CDR1 and CDR2: SGDLS, YYNGEE. This CDR3 has 13 amino acids. Some clones are missing from TCRdb's copy, which holds only in-frame ones; the method was immunoSEQ multiplex PCR. The table records over 90,000 clones, over 85% of them present only once. The chain has TRBV9 and TRBJ2-1, with a weak D call TRBD2 (6 bases). This specimen consisted of peripheral blood, obtained after pregnancy. This clonotype was obtained from a female donor with multiple sclerosis, enrolled in a pregnancy study. The CDR3 nucleotides are TGTGCCAGCAGCGGCACCTGGAGGGGTGAGCAGTTCTTC. Amino acids: CASSGTWRGEQFF.